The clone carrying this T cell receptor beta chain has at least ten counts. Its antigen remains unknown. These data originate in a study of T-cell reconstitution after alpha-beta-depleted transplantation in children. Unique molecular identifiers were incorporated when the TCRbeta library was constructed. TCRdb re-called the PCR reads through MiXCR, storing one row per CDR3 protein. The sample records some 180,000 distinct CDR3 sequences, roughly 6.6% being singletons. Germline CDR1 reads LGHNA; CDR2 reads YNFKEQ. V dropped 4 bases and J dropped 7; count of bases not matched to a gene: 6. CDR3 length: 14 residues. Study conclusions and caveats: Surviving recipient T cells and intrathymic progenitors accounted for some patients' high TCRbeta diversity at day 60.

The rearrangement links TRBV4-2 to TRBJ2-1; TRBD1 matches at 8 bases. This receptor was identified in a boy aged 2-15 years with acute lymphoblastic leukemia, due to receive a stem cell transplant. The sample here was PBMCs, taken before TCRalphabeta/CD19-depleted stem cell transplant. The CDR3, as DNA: TGTGCCAGCAGCCCTCGGACAGGGTGGAATGAGCAGTTCTTC. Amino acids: CASSPRTGWNEQFF.